What follows is one T cell receptor beta chain and its context. The antigen is not known. CDR3 length: 16 amino acids. From germline, CDR1 is LNHNV and CDR2 YYDKDF (reference sequence). The junction had 2 bases not matched to a gene; V was cut back by 0 bases and J by 0 bases. This specimen belongs to a study of shared clonotypes between healthy human individuals. Overall study context: The study drew on a couple of women and a few men aged 18 to 49 as donors. Regarding the study as a whole: Memory subsets generally showed smaller estimated richness than naive subsets did. Sharing across a few donors was seen in 4% to 6.5% of naive CD4 clonotypes.

Data came from immunoSEQ multiplex PCR; TCRdb stores just in-frame clones and leaves some out. The repertoire holds 1.4 million or so clones, with about 98.5% as singletons. Specimen: naive CD4+ T cells sorted from blood. Subset described: CD45RA+ positively selected. This sequence joins TRBV15 and TRBJ2-4; 7 bases are a match to TRBD1. The source is a man in his thirties or forties in good health. The CDR3, as DNA: TGTGCCACCAGCAGAGAAACAGGGGTAGCCAAAAACATTCAGTACTTC. Its protein is CATSRETGVAKNIQYF.